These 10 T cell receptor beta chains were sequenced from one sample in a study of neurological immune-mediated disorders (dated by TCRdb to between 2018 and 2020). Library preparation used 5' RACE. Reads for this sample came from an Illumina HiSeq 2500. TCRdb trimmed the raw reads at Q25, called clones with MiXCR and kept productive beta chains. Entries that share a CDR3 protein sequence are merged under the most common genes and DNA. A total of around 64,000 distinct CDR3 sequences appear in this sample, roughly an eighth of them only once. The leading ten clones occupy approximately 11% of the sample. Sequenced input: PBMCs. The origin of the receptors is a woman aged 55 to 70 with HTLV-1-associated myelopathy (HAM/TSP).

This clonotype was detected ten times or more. CDR3 loop: CASSPFGGGYTF. CDR3 coding DNA: TGTGCCAGCAGCCCCTTTGGGGGTGGCTACACCTTC. The chain links TRBV28 to TRBJ1-2; possible D gene TRBD1, 5 bases. In germline, CDR1 is MDHEN, CDR2 SYDVKM. Deletions cut 6 bases from V and 7 bases from J, with 12 bases between. The CDR3 is 12 amino acids.

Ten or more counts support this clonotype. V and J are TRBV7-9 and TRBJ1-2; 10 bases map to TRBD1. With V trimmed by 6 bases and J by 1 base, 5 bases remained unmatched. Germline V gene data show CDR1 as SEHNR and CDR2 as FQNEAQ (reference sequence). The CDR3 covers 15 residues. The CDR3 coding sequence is TGTGCCAGCAGGAACCGGGACAGGGGTAACTATGGCTACACCTTC. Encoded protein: CASRNRDRGNYGYTF. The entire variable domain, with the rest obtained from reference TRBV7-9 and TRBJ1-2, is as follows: DTGVSQNPRHKITKRGQNVTFRCDPISEHNRLYWYRQTLGQGPEFLTYFQNEAQLEKSRLLSDRFSAERPKGSFSTLEIQRTEQGDSAMYLCASRNRDRGNYGYTFGSGTRLTVV.

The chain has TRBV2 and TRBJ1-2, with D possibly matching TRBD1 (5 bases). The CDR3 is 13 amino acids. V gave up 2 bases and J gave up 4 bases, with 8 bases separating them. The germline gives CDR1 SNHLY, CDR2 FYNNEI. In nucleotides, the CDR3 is TGTGCCAGCAGTGAAAGACAGACCTATGGCTACACCTTC. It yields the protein CASSERQTYGYTF.

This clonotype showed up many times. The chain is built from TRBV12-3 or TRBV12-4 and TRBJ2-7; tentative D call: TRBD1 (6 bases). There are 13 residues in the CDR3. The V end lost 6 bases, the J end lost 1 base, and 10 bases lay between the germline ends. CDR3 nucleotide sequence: TGTGCCAGCAGCCGGGACACATCCTACGAGCAGTACTTC. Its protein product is CASSRDTSYEQYF.

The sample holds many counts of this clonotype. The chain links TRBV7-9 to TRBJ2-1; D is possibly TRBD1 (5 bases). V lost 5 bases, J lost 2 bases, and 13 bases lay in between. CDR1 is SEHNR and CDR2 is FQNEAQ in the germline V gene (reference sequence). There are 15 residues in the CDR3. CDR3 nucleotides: TGTGCCAGCAGCAGCACCGACAGCGCCTACAATGAGCAGTTCTTC. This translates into CASSSTDSAYNEQFF.

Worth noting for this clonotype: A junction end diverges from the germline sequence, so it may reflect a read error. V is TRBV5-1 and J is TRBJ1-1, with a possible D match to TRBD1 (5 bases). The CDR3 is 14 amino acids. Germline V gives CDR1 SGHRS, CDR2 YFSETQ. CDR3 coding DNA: TGCGCCATCAGCCCTAGGCAGGGCAACACTGAAGCTTTCTTT. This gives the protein CAISPRQGNTEAFF.

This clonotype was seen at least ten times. The CDR3: CASSSGATGDTQYF. The CDR3 region has the DNA TGTGCCAGCAGCTCTGGGGCTACCGGGGATACGCAGTATTTT. The V call is TRBV5-6, the J call TRBJ2-3, with D perhaps TRBD1 (5 bases). Trimming removed 3 bases from V and 6 bases from J, with 14 bases in between. The length of the CDR3 is 14 residues. Germline assignment: CDR1 SGHDT and CDR2 YYEEEE.

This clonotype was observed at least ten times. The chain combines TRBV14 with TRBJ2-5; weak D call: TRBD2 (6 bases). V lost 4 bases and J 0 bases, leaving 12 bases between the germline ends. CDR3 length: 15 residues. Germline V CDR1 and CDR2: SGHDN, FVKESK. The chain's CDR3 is CASSRVGRNQETQYF. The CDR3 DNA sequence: TGTGCCAGCAGCCGTGTGGGGAGGAACCAAGAGACCCAGTACTTC.

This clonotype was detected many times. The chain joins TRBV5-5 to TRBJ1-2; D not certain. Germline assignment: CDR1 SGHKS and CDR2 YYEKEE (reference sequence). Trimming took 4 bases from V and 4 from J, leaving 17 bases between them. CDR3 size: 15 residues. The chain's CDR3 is CASSPSSGQPYGYTF. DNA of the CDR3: TGTGCCAGCAGCCCCAGTAGCGGGCAGCCCTATGGCTACACCTTC.

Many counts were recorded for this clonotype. The CDR3 DNA sequence: TGTGCCAGCAGCCGTATAGCGGGATTGAGCACAGATACGCAGTATTTT. Amino acids: CASSRIAGLSTDTQYF. The rearrangement links TRBV7-9 to TRBJ2-3, with 8 bases that match TRBD2. Germline values: CDR1 SEHNR, CDR2 FQNEAQ (reference sequence). The CDR3 length is 16 residues. The trim removed 5 bases at V and 0 bases at J, leaving 7 bases unmatched.